A single sample is the source of the 29 T cell receptor beta chains below, sequenced in a study of blood T cell repertoires in COVID-19. Generated by immunoSEQ multiplex PCR, the TCRdb table keeps only in-frame clones and is missing some. The table includes under 400,000 clones, 80% to 90% detected once. The material sequenced was PBMCs or T cells enriched from blood (not recorded which). The source of these receptors is a woman between 35 and 50 years old with acute COVID-19.

This clone turned up a few times. This chain connects TRBV7-3 to TRBJ2-3, with D perhaps matching TRBD1 (5 bases). Trimming stripped 4 bases from V and 2 bases from J, with 13 bases between. There are 15 residues in the CDR3. Germline assignment: CDR1 SGHTA and CDR2 FQGTGA. DNA for the CDR3: TGTGCCAGCAGCTCCTTGGGGCAGACCACAGATACGCAGTATTTT. Translating gives CASSSLGQTTDTQYF.

V gene TRBV7-2 combines with J gene TRBJ1-6, with D maybe TRBD1 (6 bases). CDR3 size: 16 residues. Germline V gene sequence: CDR1 SGHTA, CDR2 FQGNSA. V lost 5 bases to trimming and J lost 4 bases, with 15 bases between them. The CDR3 DNA follows: TGTGCCAGCAGCCCCCGCACAGGGCTGTATAATTCACCCCTCCACTTT. Its translation: CASSPRTGLYNSPLHF.

The chain links TRBV6-5 to TRBJ2-1, with D possibly matching TRBD2 (5 bases). This CDR3 has 15 amino acids. Germline-derived CDR1 and CDR2 are MNHEY and SVGAGI. The V end was cut by 8 bases, the J end by 2 bases, with 16 bases between. As DNA, the CDR3 is TGTGCCAGCCCTCTTAGCGACTCGGCCTACAATGAGCAGTTCTTC. Its protein product is CASPLSDSAYNEQFF.

This clone was detected once. The rearrangement uses TRBV10-1 and TRBJ1-5, with D possibly TRBD1 on 6 matching bases. Germline CDR1 is WNHNN and CDR2 is SYGVQD (reference sequence). The CDR3 has 18 residues. V was pared by 5 bases and J by 0 bases, with 20 bases between. The CDR3 region has the DNA TGCGCCAGCAGTTTTACTCCCGGGACAAGTTATAGCAATCAGCCCCAGCATTTT. Residues: CASSFTPGTSYSNQPQHF.

The V call is TRBV29-1, the J call TRBJ1-1; possibly TRBD1 for D (6 bases). The CDR3 totals 14 residues. CDR1 SQVTM and CDR2 ANQGSEA come from the germline V gene. Trimming removed 5 bases from V and 5 bases from J, with 18 bases in between. The CDR3 sequence: CSVRVGTQGTEAFF. CDR3 sequence (DNA): TGCAGCGTTAGGGTCGGGACACAAGGTACTGAAGCTTTCTTT.

This sequence joins TRBV7-9 and TRBJ2-2; D is possibly TRBD2 (6 bases). The germline V gene has CDR1 SEHNR and CDR2 FQNEAQ (reference sequence). V was clipped by 5 bases and J by 5 bases, with 15 bases between them. This CDR3 spans 15 amino acids. The CDR3 sequence is CASSPSGLGTGELFF. The CDR3, as DNA: TGTGCCAGCAGCCCCAGCGGGTTAGGGACCGGGGAGCTGTTTTTT.

The chain employs TRBV15 and TRBJ1-1; D ambiguous. The germline CDR1 and CDR2 sequences are LNHNV and YYDKDF (reference sequence). The CDR3 is 14 amino acids. V was shortened by 1 base and J by 1 base, with 7 bases between the two germline ends. The CDR3 sequence: CATSRGSGNTEAFF. DNA for the CDR3: TGTGCCACCAGCAGAGGCTCCGGGAACACTGAAGCTTTCTTT. The whole variable domain, filled in from reference TRBV15 and TRBJ1-1, reads DAMVIQNPRYQVTQFGKPVTLSCSQTLNHNVMYWYQQKSSQAPKLLFHYYDKDFNNEADTPDNFQSRRPNTSFCFLDIRSPGLGDTAMYLCATSRGSGNTEAFFGQGTRLTVV.

The chain uses TRBV5-6 and TRBJ1-6; D gene uncertain. The CDR3 has 13 residues. CDR1 is SGHDT, CDR2 YYEEEE, per germline. V dropped 2 bases and J dropped 7 bases, with 7 bases sitting between them. CDR3 in DNA: TGTGCCAGCAGCTTTGGGGAGAATTCACCCCTCCACTTT. This encodes CASSFGENSPLHF.

The V call is TRBV19, the J call TRBJ1-5; TRBD1 agrees at 11 bases. The CDR3 covers 22 residues. V shed 7 bases, J shed 1 base, and the junction held 24 bases outside the gene matches. Germline V gene data show CDR1 as LNHDA and CDR2 as SQIVND (reference sequence). The CDR3 reads CASTTNPAGTGGRGASNQPQHF. CDR3 DNA: TGTGCCAGTACTACGAATCCCGCCGGGACAGGGGGAAGGGGTGCAAGCAATCAGCCCCAGCATTTT. The complete variable domain, with remaining parts taken from reference TRBV19 and TRBJ1-5, reads DGGITQSPKYLFRKEGQNVTLSCEQNLNHDAMYWYRQDPGQGLRLIYYSQIVNDFQKGDIAEGYSVSREKKESFPLTVTSAQKNPTAFYLCASTTNPAGTGGRGASNQPQHFGDGTRLSIL.

The chain couples TRBV29-1 to TRBJ1-1; tentatively, D is TRBD1 (6 bases). This CDR3 has 13 amino acids. Trimming left V 5 bases short and J 5 bases short, with 15 bases between. Germline V CDR1 and CDR2: SQVTM, ANQGSEA. The CDR3 DNA reads TGCAGCGTTTCCGACAGGACGGGAACTGAAGCTTTCTTT. Translation gives CSVSDRTGTEAFF.

The V gene is TRBV4-1, the J gene TRBJ2-7; 10 positions agree with TRBD1. With V trimmed by 2 bases and J by 3 bases, 13 bases remained unmatched. This CDR3 has 18 amino acids. CDR1 MGHRA and CDR2 YSYEKL come from the germline V gene. CDR3 coding DNA: TGCGCCAGCAGCCAAAGGTTTGGGGCCGGGACAGGGGTCTACGAGCAGTACTTC. This sequence encodes CASSQRFGAGTGVYEQYF.

This sequence joins TRBV9 and TRBJ1-6, with 8 bases that match TRBD1. This CDR3 comprises 16 residues. Germline V CDR1 and CDR2: SGDLS, YYNGEE. J lost 10 bases, V lost 4 bases, and 13 bases had no gene match. CDR3 coding DNA: TGTGCCAGCAGCCCTATCCCACAGGGGGTAGGGTCACCCCTCCACTTT. Amino acids: CASSPIPQGVGSPLHF.

This rearrangement joins TRBV7-9 to TRBJ2-5, with 13 nucleotides matching TRBD2. Looked up from germline, CDR1 is SEHNR and CDR2 is FQNEAQ (reference sequence). There are 15 residues in the CDR3. J lost 6 bases, V lost 5 bases, and 6 bases had no gene match. CDR3 residues: CASSQRTSGRQTQYF. The CDR3 DNA follows: TGTGCCAGCAGCCAACGGACTAGCGGGAGACAGACCCAGTACTTC.

As DNA, the CDR3 is TGTGCCAGCAGCACGGGACTAGGGAGCACAGATACGCAGTATTTT. Its protein product is CASSTGLGSTDTQYF. V usage is TRBV7-2 and J usage is TRBJ2-3, with 8 bases aligning to TRBD2. J lost 0 bases, V lost 5 bases, and 4 bases had no gene match. The CDR3 runs 15 residues. Germline CDR1 and CDR2: SGHTA and FQGNSA. Together with reference TRBV7-2 and TRBJ2-3, the CDR3 gives the full variable domain: GAGVSQSPSNKVTEKGKDVELRCDPISGHTALYWYRQSLGQGLEFLIYFQGNSAPDKSGLPSDRFSAERTGGSVSTLTIQRTQQEDSAVYLCASSTGLGSTDTQYFGPGTRLTVL.

The rearrangement joins TRBV7-2 to TRBJ2-2; 8 nucleotides agree with TRBD2. The V gene's germline CDR1 is SGHTA and CDR2 FQGNSA. The CDR3 sequence is 15 residues long. The trim removed 2 bases at V and 5 bases at J, leaving 4 bases unmatched. The CDR3, as DNA: TGTGCCAGCAGCTTATGGTCGGGAGGGACCGGGGAGCTGTTTTTT. Its translation: CASSLWSGGTGELFF.

The rearrangement uses TRBV7-9 and TRBJ1-1; 10 bases agree with TRBD1. The CDR3 has 15 residues. J gave up 3 bases and V 5 bases, and 6 bases lay outside the gene matches. CDR1 is SEHNR, CDR2 FQNEAQ, per germline (reference sequence). CDR3 loop: CASSVQTGGYTEAFF. The CDR3 nucleotides are TGTGCCAGCAGCGTCCAGACAGGGGGCTACACTGAAGCTTTCTTT.

The V call is TRBV28, the J call TRBJ2-7; 12 nucleotides match TRBD1. V shed 5 bases, J shed 2 bases, and the junction held 7 bases outside the gene matches. Germline CDR1 reads MDHEN; CDR2 reads SYDVKM. There are 16 residues in the CDR3. The CDR3, as DNA: TGTGCCAGCAGTCCGGGACAGGGGGCCACAACCTACGAGCAGTACTTC. It specifies CASSPGQGATTYEQYF.

V gene TRBV29-1 combines with J gene TRBJ2-1, with 9 bases identical to TRBD1. Germline V lookup: CDR1 SQVTM, CDR2 ANQGSEA. This CDR3 has 14 residues. V dropped 4 bases and J dropped 2; count of bases not matched to a gene: 3. This CDR3 is CSVVDRGAYNEQFF. The CDR3 DNA reads as TGCAGCGTTGTGGACAGGGGCGCCTACAATGAGCAGTTCTTC.

The chain has TRBV2 and TRBJ1-1, with 7 bases that match TRBD1. Germline V gene sequence: CDR1 SNHLY, CDR2 FYNNEI. With 4 bases clipped from V and 5 bases from J, the junction kept 7 bases outside the gene matches. There are 14 residues in the CDR3. The CDR3, as DNA: TGTGCCAGCAGTGCACGGACAGGAAAGACTGAAGCTTTCTTT. Translating it yields CASSARTGKTEAFF.

This clone was observed a handful of times. This chain connects TRBV6-6 to TRBJ2-6; the match to TRBD1 covers 8 bases. Germline CDR1 reads MNHNY; CDR2 reads SVGAGI (reference sequence). The CDR3 sequence is 18 residues long. Trimming cost V 5 bases and J 0 bases; bases outside gene matches: 9. The CDR3 DNA reads as TGTGCCAGCAGTGGATCGACAGGGGCAAGCTCTGGGGCCAACGTCCTGACTTTC. This encodes CASSGSTGASSGANVLTF.

The rearrangement links TRBV28 to TRBJ1-1, with a possible D match to TRBD1 (6 bases). This CDR3 is built from 13 residues. CDR1 and CDR2 (germline): MDHEN, SYDVKM. Trimming took off 6 bases at V and 5 bases at J, with 13 bases between the two ends. CDR3: CASSKQGLTEAFF. In nucleotides, the CDR3 is TGTGCCAGCAGCAAACAGGGTTTGACTGAAGCTTTCTTT.

The chain joins TRBV9 to TRBJ1-3, with D unresolved. Looked up from germline, CDR1 is SGDLS and CDR2 is YYNGEE. The CDR3 extends over 15 amino acids. The ends were cut back, 2 bases at V and 0 bases at J, with 9 bases in the middle. The CDR3 loop is CASSVSADSGNTIYF. CDR3 nucleotides: TGTGCCAGCAGCGTTTCCGCAGACTCTGGAAACACCATATATTTT.

The J gene is TRBJ1-2, the V gene TRBV5-5; D is perhaps TRBD1 (6 bases). Germline V lookup: CDR1 SGHKS, CDR2 YYEKEE (reference sequence). Trimming left V 3 bases short and J 4 bases short, with 13 bases between. This CDR3 comprises 14 residues. The CDR3 nucleotides read TGTGCCAGCAGCTCAGGGGCAAACTTCTATGGCTACACCTTC. It encodes CASSSGANFYGYTF.

The V gene is TRBV4-3, the J gene TRBJ2-7; maybe TRBD2 (6 bases). CDR1 is LGHNA and CDR2 is YSLEER in the germline V gene. This CDR3 region has 16 residues. V was cut by 1 base and J by 0 bases, with 13 bases left in between. The DNA of the CDR3 is TGCGCCAGCAGCCAAGCCTGGGGGGTGGGCTCCTACGAGCAGTACTTC. This gives the protein CASSQAWGVGSYEQYF.

The chain employs TRBV7-8 and TRBJ1-1, with TRBD1 identical over 7 bases. The CDR3 covers 15 residues. Germline V lookup: CDR1 SGHVS, CDR2 FQNEAQ. Trimming cost V 6 bases and J 4 bases; bases outside gene matches: 11. CDR3 in amino acids: CASSRQTSGGTEAFF. DNA for the CDR3: TGTGCCAGCAGTCGGCAAACGTCAGGGGGCACTGAAGCTTTCTTT.

This chain uses TRBV4-1 with TRBJ1-4; 9 bases map to TRBD1. The V segment lost 0 bases and the J segment 8 bases; nucleotides outside the gene matches: 7. This CDR3 is 16 amino acids long. The V gene's germline CDR1 is MGHRA and CDR2 YSYEKL. CDR3 sequence: CASSQDGQGRGEKLFF. The CDR3 region has the DNA TGCGCCAGCAGCCAAGACGGACAGGGGAGAGGAGAAAAACTGTTTTTT.

The sample holds a few counts of this clone. This chain links TRBV24-1 with TRBJ1-2; the D gene is possibly TRBD1 (5 bases). This CDR3 has 14 amino acids. With 2 bases removed from V and 7 bases from J, the gap between germline ends came to 13 bases. Per germline, CDR1 KGHDR and CDR2 SFDVKD. CDR3 nucleotide sequence: TGTGCCACCAGTGATTATTCCCGGCAGGGTGGCTACACCTTC. Translated: CATSDYSRQGGYTF.

The rearrangement joins TRBV7-9 to TRBJ2-7; D might be TRBD1 (6 bases). V lost 10 bases and J 1 base, leaving 26 bases between the germline ends. This CDR3 has 17 amino acids. Looked up from germline, CDR1 is SEHNR and CDR2 is FQNEAQ (reference sequence). The CDR3 nucleotides read TGTGCCACCCAGGGGAGTGTAGAACAGGGACGGTCCTACGAGCAGTACTTC. This translates into CATQGSVEQGRSYEQYF.

The rearrangement joins TRBV4-1 to TRBJ1-5, with D tentatively TRBD1 (5 bases). The germline V gene encodes CDR1 MGHRA and CDR2 YSYEKL. V lost 0 bases to trimming and J lost 5 bases, with 11 bases between them. This CDR3 is built from 15 residues. The CDR3 nucleotides read TGCGCCAGCAGCCAAGAAGGGGCTGCCCATCAGCCCCAGCATTTT. As protein: CASSQEGAAHQPQHF.